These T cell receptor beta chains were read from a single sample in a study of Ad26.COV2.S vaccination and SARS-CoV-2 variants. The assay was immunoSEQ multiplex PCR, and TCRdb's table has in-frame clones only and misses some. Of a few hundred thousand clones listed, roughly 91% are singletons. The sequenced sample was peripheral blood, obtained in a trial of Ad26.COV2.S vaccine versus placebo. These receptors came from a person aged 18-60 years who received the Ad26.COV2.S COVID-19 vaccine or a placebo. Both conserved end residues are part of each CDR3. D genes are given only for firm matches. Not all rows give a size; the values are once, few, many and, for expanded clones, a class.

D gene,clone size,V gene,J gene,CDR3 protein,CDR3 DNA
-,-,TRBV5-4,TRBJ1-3,CASSSSFSGNTIYF,TGTGCCAGCAGCTCATCTTTCTCTGGAAACACCATATATTTT
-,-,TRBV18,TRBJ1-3,CASSPDTGFSGNTIYF,TGTGCCAGCTCCCCTGATACAGGATTCTCTGGAAACACCATATATTTT
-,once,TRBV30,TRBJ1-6,CAWSVHYNSPLHF,TGTGCCTGGAGTGTACATTATAATTCACCCCTCCACTTT
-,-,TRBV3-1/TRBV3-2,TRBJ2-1,CASSQDRYNEQFF,TGTGCCAGCAGCCAAGACAGGTACAATGAGCAGTTCTTC
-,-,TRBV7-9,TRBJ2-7,CASSLGRTFSPYEQYF,TGTGCCAGCAGCTTAGGCAGGACCTTCTCCCCCTACGAGCAGTACTTC
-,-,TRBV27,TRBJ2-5,CASSLRADYQETQYF,TGTGCCAGCAGTTTAAGGGCAGACTACCAAGAGACCCAGTACTTC
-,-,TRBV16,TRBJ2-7,CASSQTGSYEQYF,TGTGCCAGCAGCCAAACAGGTTCCTACGAGCAGTACTTC
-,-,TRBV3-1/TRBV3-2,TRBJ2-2,CASSQRPSNTGELFF,TGTGCCAGCAGCCAAAGACCTTCGAACACCGGGGAGCTGTTTTTT
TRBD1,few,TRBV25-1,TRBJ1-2,CASSRGTVNYGYTF,TGTGCCAGCTCGAGGGGGACAGTTAACTATGGCTACACCTTC
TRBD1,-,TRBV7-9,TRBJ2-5,CASSLTGQGQTQYF,TGTGCCAGCAGCTTAACAGGACAGGGGCAGACCCAGTACTTC
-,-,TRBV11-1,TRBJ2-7,CASTTRPGVEQYF,TGTGCCAGCACCACCCGGCCAGGGGTCGAGCAGTACTTC
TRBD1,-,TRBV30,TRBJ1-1,CAWRQGVTEAFF,TGTGCCTGGAGACAGGGGGTCACTGAAGCTTTCTTT
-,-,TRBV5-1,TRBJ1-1,CASSLVGRLNTEAFF,TGCGCCAGCAGCTTGGTGGGACGCTTGAACACTGAAGCTTTCTTT
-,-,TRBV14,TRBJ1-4,CASSQNSPGPGEKLFF,TGTGCCAGCAGCCAAAACTCCCCGGGGCCGGGGGAAAAACTGTTTTTT
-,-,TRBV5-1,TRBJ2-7,CASSLVPPRGDEQYF,TGCGCCAGCAGCTTGGTCCCCCCCAGGGGAGACGAGCAGTACTTC
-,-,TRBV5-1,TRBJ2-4,CASSLEGGSQYF,TGCGCCAGCAGCTTGGAAGGAGGGTCTCAGTACTTC
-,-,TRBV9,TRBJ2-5,CASSGSGYQETQYF,TGTGCCAGCTCCGGGAGCGGATACCAAGAGACCCAGTACTTC
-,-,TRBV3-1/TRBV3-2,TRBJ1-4,CASSQVSGEEKLFF,TGTGCCAGCAGCCAAGTTTCAGGGGAAGAAAAACTGTTTTTT
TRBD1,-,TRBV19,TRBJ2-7,CASSIPTGGTYEQYF,TGTGCCAGTAGTATACCAACAGGGGGCACCTACGAGCAGTACTTC
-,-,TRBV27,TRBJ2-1,CASSLDSYNEQFF,TGTGCCAGCAGTTTGGACAGTTACAATGAGCAGTTCTTC
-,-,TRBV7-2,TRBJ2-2,CASRAYGTSKNTGELFF,TGTGCCAGCAGAGCCTATGGGACCTCCAAGAACACCGGGGAGCTGTTTTTT
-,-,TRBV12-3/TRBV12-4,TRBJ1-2,CASSLADGYGYTF,TGTGCCAGCAGTTTAGCCGACGGCTATGGCTACACCTTC
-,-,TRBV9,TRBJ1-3,CASSGRGQSGNTIYF,TGTGCCAGCAGCGGCAGAGGACAGTCGGGAAACACCATATATTTT
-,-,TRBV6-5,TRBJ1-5,CASRLIQSSNQPQHF,TGTGCCAGCAGGCTTATCCAGTCTAGCAATCAGCCCCAGCATTTT
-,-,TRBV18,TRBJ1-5,CASSPSGTNQPQHF,TGTGCCAGCTCACCATCGGGGACCAATCAGCCCCAGCATTTT
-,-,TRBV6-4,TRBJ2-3,CASSRGTDTQYF,TGTGCCAGCAGTCGCGGGACAGATACGCAGTATTTT
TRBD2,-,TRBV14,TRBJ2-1,CASSQRGLAGVNEQFF,TGTGCCAGCAGCCAGAGGGGACTAGCGGGGGTCAATGAGCAGTTCTTC
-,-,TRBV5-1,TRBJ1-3,CASSLAEGTQYGNTIYF,TGCGCCAGCAGCTTGGCCGAAGGGACGCAGTACGGAAACACCATATATTTT
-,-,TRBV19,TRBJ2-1,CASSLQRGGLDEQFF,TGTGCCAGTAGTCTTCAACGCGGAGGGCTGGATGAGCAGTTCTTC